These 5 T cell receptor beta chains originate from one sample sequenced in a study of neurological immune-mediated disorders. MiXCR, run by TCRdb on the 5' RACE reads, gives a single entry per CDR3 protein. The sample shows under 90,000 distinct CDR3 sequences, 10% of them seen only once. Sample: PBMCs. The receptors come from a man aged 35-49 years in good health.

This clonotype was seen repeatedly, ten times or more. This chain's CDR3 is CASSLGPGVYNEQFF. DNA for the CDR3: TGCGCCAGCAGCTTGGGTCCAGGGGTATACAATGAGCAGTTCTTC. V is TRBV5-1 and J is TRBJ2-1; weak D call: TRBD1 (6 bases). V was shortened by 0 bases and J by 4 bases, with 11 bases between the two germline ends. CDR1 and CDR2 from the germline V gene are SGHRS and YFSETQ. CDR3 length equals 15 residues.

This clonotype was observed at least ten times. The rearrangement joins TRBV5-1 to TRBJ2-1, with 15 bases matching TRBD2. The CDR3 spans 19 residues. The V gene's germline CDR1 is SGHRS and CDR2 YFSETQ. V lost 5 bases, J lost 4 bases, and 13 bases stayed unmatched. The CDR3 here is CASSLPRTSGRGLYNEQFF. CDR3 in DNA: TGCGCCAGCAGTTTACCCCGGACTAGCGGGAGGGGCCTTTACAATGAGCAGTTCTTC.

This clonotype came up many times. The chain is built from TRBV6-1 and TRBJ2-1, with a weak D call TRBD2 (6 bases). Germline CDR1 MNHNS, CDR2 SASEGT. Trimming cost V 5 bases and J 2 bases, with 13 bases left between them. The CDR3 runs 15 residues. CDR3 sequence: CASSTTSGPYNEQFF. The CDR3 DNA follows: TGTGCCAGCAGTACGACGAGCGGGCCCTACAATGAGCAGTTCTTC.

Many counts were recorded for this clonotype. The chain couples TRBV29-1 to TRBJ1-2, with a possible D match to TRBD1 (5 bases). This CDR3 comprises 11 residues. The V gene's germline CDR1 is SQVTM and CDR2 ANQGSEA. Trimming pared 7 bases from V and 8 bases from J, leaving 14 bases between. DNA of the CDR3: TGCAGCGCGCTCATCAGGGAAGGCTACACCTTC. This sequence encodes CSALIREGYTF.

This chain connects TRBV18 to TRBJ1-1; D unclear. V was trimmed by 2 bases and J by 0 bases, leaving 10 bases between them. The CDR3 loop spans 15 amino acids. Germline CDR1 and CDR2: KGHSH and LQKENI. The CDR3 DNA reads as TGTGCCAGCTCACCAATGGTTGGATTGAACACTGAAGCTTTCTTT. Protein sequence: CASSPMVGLNTEAFF.